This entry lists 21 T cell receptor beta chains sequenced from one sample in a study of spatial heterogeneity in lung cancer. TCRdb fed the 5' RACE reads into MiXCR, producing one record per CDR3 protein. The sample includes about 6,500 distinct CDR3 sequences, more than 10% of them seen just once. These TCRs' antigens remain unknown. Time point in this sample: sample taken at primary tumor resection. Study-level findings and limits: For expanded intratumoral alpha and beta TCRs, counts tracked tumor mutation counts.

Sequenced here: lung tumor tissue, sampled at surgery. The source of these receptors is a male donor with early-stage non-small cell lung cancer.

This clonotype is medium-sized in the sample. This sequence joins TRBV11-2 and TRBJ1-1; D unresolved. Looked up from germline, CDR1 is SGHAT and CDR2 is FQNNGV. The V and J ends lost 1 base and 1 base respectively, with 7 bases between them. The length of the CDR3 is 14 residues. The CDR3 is CASSLVPGNTEAFF. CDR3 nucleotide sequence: TGTGCCAGCAGCTTAGTGCCGGGGAACACTGAAGCTTTCTTT.

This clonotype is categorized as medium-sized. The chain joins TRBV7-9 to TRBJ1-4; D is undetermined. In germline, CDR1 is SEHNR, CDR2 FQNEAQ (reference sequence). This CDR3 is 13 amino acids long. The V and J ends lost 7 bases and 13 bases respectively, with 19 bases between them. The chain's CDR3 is CASTWESSSRLFF. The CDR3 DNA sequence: TGTGCCAGCACCTGGGAGTCCTCGAGTCGACTGTTTTTT. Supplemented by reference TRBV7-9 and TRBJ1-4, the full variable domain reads DTGVSQNPRHKITKRGQNVTFRCDPISEHNRLYWYRQTLGQGPEFLTYFQNEAQLEKSRLLSDRFSAERPKGSFSTLEIQRTEQGDSAMYLCASTWESSSRLFFGSGTQLSVL.

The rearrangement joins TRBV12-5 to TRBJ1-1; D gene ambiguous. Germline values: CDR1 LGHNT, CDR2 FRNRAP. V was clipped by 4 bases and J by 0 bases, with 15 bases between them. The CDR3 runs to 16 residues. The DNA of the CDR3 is TGTGCTAGTGGTTCGCGGAGGGCAGTTCTGAACACTGAAGCTTTCTTT. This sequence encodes CASGSRRAVLNTEAFF. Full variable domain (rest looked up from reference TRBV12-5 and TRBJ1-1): DARVTQTPRHKVTEMGQEVTMRCQPILGHNTVFWYRQTMMQGLELLAYFRNRAPLDDSGMPKDRFSAEMPDATLATLKIQPSEPRDSAVYFCASGSRRAVLNTEAFFGQGTRLTVV.

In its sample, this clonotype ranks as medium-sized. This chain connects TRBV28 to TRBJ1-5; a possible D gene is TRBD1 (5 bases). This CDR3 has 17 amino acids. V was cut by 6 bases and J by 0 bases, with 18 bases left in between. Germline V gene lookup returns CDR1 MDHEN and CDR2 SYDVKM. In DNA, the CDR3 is TGTGCCAGCAGACCACCTCCTGAGGGGTTTAGCAATCAGCCCCAGCATTTT. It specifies CASRPPPEGFSNQPQHF.

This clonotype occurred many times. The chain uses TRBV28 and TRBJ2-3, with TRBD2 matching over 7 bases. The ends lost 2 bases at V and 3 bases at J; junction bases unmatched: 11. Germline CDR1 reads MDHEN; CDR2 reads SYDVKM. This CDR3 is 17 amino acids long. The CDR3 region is CASSLLSAGVGTDTQYF. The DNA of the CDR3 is TGTGCCAGCAGTTTACTTTCGGCGGGGGTCGGGACAGATACGCAGTATTTT.

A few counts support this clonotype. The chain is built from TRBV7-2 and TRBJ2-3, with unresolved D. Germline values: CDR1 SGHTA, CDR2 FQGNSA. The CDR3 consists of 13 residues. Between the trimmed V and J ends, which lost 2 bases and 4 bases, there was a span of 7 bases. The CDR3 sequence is CASSLSGSDTQYF. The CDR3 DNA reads TGTGCCAGCAGCTTAAGTGGGTCAGATACGCAGTATTTT.

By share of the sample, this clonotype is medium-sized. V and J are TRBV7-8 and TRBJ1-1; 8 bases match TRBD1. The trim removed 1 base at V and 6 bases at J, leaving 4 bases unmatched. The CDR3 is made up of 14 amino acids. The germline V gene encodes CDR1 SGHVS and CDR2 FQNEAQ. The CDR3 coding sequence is TGTGCCAGCAGCTTAGTCCCGGACAGGGCTGAAGCTTTCTTT. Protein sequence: CASSLVPDRAEAFF.

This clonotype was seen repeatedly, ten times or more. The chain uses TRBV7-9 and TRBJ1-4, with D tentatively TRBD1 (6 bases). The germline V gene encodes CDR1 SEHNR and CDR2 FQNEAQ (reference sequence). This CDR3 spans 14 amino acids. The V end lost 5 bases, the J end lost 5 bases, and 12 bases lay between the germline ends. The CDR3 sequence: CASSRQARNEKLFF. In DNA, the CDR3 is TGTGCCAGCAGCCGACAGGCCCGGAATGAAAAACTGTTTTTT.

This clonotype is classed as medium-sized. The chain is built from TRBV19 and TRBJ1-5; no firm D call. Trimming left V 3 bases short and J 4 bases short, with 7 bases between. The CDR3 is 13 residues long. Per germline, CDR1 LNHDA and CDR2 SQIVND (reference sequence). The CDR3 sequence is CASSIKGNQPQHF. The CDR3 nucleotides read TGTGCCAGTAGTATCAAGGGAAATCAGCCCCAGCATTTT.

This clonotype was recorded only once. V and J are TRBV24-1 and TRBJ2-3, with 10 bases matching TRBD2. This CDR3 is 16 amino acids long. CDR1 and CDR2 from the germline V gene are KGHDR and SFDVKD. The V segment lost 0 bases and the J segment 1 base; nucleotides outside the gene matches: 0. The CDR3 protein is CATSDLGTSGTDTQYF. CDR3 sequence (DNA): TGTGCCACCAGTGATTTGGGGACTAGCGGCACAGATACGCAGTATTTT.

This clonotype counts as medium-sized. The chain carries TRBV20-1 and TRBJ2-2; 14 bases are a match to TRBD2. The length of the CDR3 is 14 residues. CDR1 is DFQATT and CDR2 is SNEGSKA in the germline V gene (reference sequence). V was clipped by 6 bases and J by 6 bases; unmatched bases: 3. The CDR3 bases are TGCAGTGCCTTGGGACTAGCGGGAGCCGGGGAGCTGTTTTTT. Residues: CSALGLAGAGELFF.

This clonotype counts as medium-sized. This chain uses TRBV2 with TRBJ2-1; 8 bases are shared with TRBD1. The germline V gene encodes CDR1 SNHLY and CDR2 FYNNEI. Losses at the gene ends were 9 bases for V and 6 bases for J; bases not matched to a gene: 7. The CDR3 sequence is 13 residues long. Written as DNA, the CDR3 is TGTGCCAGGGCCGGGACAGGCCCCAATGAGCAGTTCTTC. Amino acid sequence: CARAGTGPNEQFF.

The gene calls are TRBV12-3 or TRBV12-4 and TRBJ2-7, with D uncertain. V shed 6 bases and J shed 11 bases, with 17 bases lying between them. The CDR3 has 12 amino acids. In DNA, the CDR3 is TGTGCCAGCAGCGAAGGACGGATTAATAAGTACTTC. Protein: CASSEGRINKYF.

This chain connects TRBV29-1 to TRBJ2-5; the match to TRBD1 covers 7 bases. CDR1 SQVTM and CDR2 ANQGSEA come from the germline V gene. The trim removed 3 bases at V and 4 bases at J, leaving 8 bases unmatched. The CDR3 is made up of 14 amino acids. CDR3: CSVDERGRSETQYF. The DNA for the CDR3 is TGCAGCGTTGATGAAAGGGGGCGGTCAGAGACCCAGTACTTC.

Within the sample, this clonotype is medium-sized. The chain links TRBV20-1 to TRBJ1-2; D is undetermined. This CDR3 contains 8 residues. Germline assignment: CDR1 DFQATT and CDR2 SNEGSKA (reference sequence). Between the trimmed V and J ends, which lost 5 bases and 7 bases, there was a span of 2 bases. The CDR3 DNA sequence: TGCAGTGCTGGTGGCTACACCTTC. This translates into CSAGGYTF.

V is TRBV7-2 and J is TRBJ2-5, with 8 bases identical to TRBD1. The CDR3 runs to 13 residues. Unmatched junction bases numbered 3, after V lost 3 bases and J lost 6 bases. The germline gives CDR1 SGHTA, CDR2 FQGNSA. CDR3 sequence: CASSLTGEQTQYF. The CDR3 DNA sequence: TGTGCCAGCAGCTTGACAGGGGAACAGACCCAGTACTTC.

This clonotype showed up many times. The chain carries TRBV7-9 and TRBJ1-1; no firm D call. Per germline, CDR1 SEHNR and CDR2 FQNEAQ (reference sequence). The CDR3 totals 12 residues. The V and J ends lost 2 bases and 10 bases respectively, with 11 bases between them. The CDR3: CASSLQASGAFF. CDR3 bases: TGTGCCAGCAGCTTACAGGCATCGGGAGCTTTCTTT.

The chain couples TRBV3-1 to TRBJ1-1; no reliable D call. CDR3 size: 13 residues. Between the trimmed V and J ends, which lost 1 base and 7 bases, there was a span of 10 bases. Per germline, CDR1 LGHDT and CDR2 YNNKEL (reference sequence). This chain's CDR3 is CASSQVAALEAFF. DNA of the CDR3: TGTGCCAGCAGCCAAGTAGCCGCACTTGAAGCTTTCTTT.

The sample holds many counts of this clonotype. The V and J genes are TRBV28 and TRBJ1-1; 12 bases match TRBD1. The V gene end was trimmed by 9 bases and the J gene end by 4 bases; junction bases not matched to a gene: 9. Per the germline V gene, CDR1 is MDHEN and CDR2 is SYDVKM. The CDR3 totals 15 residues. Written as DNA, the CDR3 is TGTGCCAGTCCGGGACAGGGGGCTTTGGGCACTGAAGCTTTCTTT. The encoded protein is CASPGQGALGTEAFF.

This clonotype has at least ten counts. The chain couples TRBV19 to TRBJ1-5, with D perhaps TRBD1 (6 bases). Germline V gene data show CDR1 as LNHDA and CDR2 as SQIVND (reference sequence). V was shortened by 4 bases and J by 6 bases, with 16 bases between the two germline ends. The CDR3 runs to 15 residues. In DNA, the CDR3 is TGTGCCAGTAGTACCTCCAGGGGCCGGAGTCAGCCCCAGCATTTT. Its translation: CASSTSRGRSQPQHF.

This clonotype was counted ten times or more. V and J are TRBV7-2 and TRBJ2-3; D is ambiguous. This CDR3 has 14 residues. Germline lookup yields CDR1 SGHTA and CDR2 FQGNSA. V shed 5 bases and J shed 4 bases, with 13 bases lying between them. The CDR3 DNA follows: TGTGCCAGCAGCCCTGGACGGGCACCAGATACGCAGTATTTT. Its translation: CASSPGRAPDTQYF.